The T cell receptor beta chain under discussion was sequenced for a study of blood T cell repertoires in COVID-19. The wider study: Acute-phase and convalescent COVID-19 samples originated in the United States, Italy and Spain. Nucleic acid was either cDNA or gDNA, and it came from T cells, B-cell-depleted T cells, or PBMCs.

Produced via immunoSEQ multiplex PCR; TCRdb's table is partial and in-frame only. The sample contains some 500,000 clones, 70% to 90% of which appear only once. Trimming pared 1 base from V and 2 bases from J, leaving 11 bases between. This CDR3 has 16 residues. Germline CDR1 is LGHDT and CDR2 is YNNKEL (reference sequence). The sequenced sample was peripheral blood. The source of this sequence is a woman in her forties or fifties with COVID-19, enrolled during active disease. V is TRBV3-1 (or the pseudogene TRBV3-2) and J is TRBJ2-2; D unclear. In DNA form, the CDR3 reads TGTGCCAGCAGCCAAGTCACCACAGTAAACACCGGGGAGCTGTTTTTT. It specifies CASSQVTTVNTGELFF.